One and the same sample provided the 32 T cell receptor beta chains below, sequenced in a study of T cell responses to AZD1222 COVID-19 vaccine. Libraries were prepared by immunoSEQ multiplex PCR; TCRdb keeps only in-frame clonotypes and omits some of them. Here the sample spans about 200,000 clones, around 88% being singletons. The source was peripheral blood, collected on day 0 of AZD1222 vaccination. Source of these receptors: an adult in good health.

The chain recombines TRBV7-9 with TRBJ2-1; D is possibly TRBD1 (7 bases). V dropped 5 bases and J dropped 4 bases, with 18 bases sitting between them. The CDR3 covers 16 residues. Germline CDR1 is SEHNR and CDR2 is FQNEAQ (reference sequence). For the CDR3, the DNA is TGTGCCAGCAGCCATCCAGACAGGGAGGCGTACAATGAGCAGTTCTTC. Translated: CASSHPDREAYNEQFF.

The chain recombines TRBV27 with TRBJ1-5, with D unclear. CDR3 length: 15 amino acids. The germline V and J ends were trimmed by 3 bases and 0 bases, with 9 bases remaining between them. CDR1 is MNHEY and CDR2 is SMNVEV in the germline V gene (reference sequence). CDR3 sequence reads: CASSFSGLSNQPQHF. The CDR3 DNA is TGTGCCAGCAGTTTTTCGGGCCTTAGCAATCAGCCCCAGCATTTT.

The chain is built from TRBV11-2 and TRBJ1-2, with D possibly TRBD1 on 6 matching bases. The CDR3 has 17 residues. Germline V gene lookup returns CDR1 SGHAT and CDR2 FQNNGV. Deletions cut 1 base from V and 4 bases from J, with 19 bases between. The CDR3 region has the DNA TGTGCCAGCAGCTTAGGGAGAAACAGGGAGGGTCTCTATGGCTACACCTTC. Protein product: CASSLGRNREGLYGYTF.

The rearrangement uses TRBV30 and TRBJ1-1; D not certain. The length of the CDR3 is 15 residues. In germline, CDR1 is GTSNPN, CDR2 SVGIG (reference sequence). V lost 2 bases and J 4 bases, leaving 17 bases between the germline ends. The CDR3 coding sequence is TGTGCCTGGAGTCCGCCGGAACCTCAAACCACTGAAGCTTTCTTT. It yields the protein CAWSPPEPQTTEAFF.

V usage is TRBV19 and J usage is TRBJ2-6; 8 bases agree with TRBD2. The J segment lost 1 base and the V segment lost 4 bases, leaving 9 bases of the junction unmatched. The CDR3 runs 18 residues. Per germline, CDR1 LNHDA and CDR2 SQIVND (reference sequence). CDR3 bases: TGTGCCAGTAGTAATATAGCGGGACAATTTTCTGGGGCCAACGTCCTGACTTTC. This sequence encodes CASSNIAGQFSGANVLTF. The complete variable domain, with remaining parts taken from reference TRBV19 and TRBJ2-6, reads DGGITQSPKYLFRKEGQNVTLSCEQNLNHDAMYWYRQDPGQGLRLIYYSQIVNDFQKGDIAEGYSVSREKKESFPLTVTSAQKNPTAFYLCASSNIAGQFSGANVLTFGAGSRLTVL.

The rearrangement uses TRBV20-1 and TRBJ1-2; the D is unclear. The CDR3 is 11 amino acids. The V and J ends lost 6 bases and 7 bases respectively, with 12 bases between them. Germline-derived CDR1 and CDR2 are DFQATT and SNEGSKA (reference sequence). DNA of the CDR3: TGCAGTGCAGTCGACACCCCTGGCTACACCTTC. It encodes CSAVDTPGYTF.

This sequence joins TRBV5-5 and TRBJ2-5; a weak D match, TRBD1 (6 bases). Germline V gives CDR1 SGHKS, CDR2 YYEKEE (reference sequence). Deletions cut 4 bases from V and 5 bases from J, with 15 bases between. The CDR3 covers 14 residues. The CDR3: CASSRNTGKETQYF. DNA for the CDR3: TGTGCCAGCAGCCGCAATACAGGGAAGGAGACCCAGTACTTC.

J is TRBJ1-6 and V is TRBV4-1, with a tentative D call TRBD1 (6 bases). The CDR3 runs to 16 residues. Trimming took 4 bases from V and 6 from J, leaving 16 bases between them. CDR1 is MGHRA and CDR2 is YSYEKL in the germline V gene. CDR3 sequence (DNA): TGCGCCAGCAGCCCCCAGGGGCGCTCCGTTAATTCACCCCTCCACTTT. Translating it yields CASSPQGRSVNSPLHF.

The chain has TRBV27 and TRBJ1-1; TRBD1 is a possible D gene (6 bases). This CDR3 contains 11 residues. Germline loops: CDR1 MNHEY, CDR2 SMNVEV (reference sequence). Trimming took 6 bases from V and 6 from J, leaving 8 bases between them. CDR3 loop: CASRTGPEAFF. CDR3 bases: TGTGCCAGCAGGACAGGCCCTGAAGCTTTCTTT.

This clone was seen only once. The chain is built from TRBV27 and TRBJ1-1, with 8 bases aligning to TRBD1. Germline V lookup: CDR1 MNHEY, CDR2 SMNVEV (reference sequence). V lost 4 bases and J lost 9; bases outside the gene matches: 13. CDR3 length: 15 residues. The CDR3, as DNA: TGTGCCAGCAGTTCCCCAGGGGGCCGAGAGCAAAAAGCTTTCTTT. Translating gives CASSSPGGREQKAFF.

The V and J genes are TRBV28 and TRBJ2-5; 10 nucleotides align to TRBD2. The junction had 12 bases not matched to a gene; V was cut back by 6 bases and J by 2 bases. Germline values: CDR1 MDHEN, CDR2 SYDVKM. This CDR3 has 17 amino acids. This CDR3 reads CASSQTLGTSDQETQYF. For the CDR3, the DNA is TGTGCCAGCAGCCAAACCCTCGGGACTAGCGATCAAGAGACCCAGTACTTC.

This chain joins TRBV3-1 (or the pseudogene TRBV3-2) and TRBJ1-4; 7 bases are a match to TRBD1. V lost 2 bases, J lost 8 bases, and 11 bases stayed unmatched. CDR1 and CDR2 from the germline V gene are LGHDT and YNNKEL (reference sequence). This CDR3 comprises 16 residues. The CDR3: CASSQLQGSGREKLFF. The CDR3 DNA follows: TGTGCCAGCAGCCAATTACAGGGGTCCGGACGGGAAAAACTGTTTTTT.

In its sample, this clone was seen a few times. CDR3 protein: CASSLSAVGEAFF. Written as DNA, the CDR3 is TGTGCCAGCAGCTTAAGTGCGGTTGGGGAAGCTTTCTTT. This chain connects TRBV7-2 to TRBJ1-1; D is undetermined. Looked up from germline, CDR1 is SGHTA and CDR2 is FQGNSA. Trimming cost V 2 bases and J 8 bases, with 12 bases left between them. There are 13 residues in the CDR3.

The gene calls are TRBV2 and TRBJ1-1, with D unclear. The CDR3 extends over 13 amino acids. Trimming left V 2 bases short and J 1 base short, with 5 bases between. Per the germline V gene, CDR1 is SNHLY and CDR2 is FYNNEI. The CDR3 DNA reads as TGTGCCAGCAGTGAACGGTCGAACACTGAAGCTTTCTTT. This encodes CASSERSNTEAFF. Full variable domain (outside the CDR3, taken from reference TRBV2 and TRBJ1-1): EPEVTQTPSHQVTQMGQEVILRCVPISNHLYFYWYRQILGQKVEFLVSFYNNEISEKSEIFDDQFSVERPDGSNFTLKIRSTKLEDSAMYFCASSERSNTEAFFGQGTRLTVV.

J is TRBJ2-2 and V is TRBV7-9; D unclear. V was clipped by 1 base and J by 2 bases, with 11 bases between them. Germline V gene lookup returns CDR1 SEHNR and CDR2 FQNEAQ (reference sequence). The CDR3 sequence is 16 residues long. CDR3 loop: CASSLGVGLNTGELFF. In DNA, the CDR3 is TGTGCCAGCAGCTTAGGGGTAGGCCTCAACACCGGGGAGCTGTTTTTT.

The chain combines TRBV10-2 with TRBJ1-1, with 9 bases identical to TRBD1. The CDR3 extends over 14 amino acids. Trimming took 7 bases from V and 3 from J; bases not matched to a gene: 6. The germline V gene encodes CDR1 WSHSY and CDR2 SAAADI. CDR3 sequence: CASKGDREDTEAFF. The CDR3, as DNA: TGCGCCAGCAAAGGGGACAGGGAGGACACTGAAGCTTTCTTT.

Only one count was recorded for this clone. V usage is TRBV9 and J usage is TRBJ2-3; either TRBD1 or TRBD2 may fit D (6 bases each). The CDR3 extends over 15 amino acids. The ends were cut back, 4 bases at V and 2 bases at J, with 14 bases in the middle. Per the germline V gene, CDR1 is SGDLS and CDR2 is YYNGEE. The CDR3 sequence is CASSSRGHNTDTQYF. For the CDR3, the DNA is TGTGCCAGCAGCTCCCGGGGGCACAACACAGATACGCAGTATTTT. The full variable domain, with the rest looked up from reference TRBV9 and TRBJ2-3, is DSGVTQTPKHLITATGQRVTLRCSPRSGDLSVYWYQQSLDQGLQFLIQYYNGEERAKGNILERFSAQQFPDLHSELNLSSLELGDSALYFCASSSRGHNTDTQYFGPGTRLTVL.

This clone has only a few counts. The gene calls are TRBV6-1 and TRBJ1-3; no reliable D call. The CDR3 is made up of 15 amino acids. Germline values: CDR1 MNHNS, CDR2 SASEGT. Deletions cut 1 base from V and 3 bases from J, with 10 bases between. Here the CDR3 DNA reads TGTGCCAGCAGTGAAGTAAAGGGCTATGGAAACACCATATATTTT. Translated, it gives CASSEVKGYGNTIYF.

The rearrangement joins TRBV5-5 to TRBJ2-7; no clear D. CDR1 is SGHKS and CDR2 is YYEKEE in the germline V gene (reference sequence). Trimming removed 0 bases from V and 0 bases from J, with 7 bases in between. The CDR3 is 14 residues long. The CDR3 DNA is TGTGCCAGCAGCTTGGGGCAGGTCTCCTACGAGCAGTACTTC. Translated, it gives CASSLGQVSYEQYF.

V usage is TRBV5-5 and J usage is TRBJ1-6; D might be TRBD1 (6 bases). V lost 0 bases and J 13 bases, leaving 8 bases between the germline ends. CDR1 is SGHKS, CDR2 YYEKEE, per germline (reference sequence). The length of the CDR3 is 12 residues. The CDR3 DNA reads TGTGCCAGCAGCTTGGACCAGGGGCCCCTCCACTTT. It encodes CASSLDQGPLHF. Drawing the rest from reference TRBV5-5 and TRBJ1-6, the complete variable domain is DAGVTQSPTHLIKTRGQQVTLRCSPISGHKSVSWYQQVLGQGPQFIFQYYEKEERGRGNFPDRFSARQFPNYSSELNVNALLLGDSALYLCASSLDQGPLHFGNGTRLTVT.

CDR3: CASSYGKGQGEGEQYF. The CDR3 coding sequence is TGTGCCAGCAGTTACGGCAAAGGACAGGGGGAAGGCGAGCAGTACTTC. The chain employs TRBV6-5 and TRBJ2-7, with TRBD1 identical over 10 bases. CDR3 length equals 16 residues. Losses at the gene ends were 2 bases for V and 6 bases for J; bases not matched to a gene: 10. Looked up from germline, CDR1 is MNHEY and CDR2 is SVGAGI.

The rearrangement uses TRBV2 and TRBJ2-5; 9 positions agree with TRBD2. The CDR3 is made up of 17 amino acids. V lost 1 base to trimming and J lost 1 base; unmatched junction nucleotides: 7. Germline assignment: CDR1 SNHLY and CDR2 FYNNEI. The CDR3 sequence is CASSEGFAGGIQETQYF. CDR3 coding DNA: TGTGCCAGCAGTGAAGGGTTTGCGGGGGGGATCCAAGAGACCCAGTACTTC. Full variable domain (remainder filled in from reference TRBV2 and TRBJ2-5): EPEVTQTPSHQVTQMGQEVILRCVPISNHLYFYWYRQILGQKVEFLVSFYNNEISEKSEIFDDQFSVERPDGSNFTLKIRSTKLEDSAMYFCASSEGFAGGIQETQYFGPGTRLLVL.

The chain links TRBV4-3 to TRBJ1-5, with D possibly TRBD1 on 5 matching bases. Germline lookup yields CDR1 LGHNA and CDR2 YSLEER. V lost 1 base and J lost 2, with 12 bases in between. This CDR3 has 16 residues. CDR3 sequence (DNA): TGCGCCAGCAGCCAAGGCTGGGGCATCCGCAATCAGCCCCAGCATTTT. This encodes CASSQGWGIRNQPQHF.

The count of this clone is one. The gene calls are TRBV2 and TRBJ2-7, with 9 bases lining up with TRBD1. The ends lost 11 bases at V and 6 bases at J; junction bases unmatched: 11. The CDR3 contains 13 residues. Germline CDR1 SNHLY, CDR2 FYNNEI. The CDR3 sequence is CAGRDREEGEQYF. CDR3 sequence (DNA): TGTGCCGGAAGGGACAGGGAGGAGGGCGAGCAGTACTTC.

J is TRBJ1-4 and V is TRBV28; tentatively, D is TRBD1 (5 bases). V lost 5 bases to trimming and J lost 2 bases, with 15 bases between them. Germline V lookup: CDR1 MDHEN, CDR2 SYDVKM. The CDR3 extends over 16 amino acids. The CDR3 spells CASSNGAIWTNEKLFF. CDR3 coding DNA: TGTGCCAGCAGTAATGGGGCGATCTGGACTAATGAAAAACTGTTTTTT.

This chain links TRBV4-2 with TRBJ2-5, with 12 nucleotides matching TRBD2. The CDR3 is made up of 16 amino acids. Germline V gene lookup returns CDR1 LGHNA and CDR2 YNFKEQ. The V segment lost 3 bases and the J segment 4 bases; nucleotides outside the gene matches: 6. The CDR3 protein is CASSHPLAGGGETQYF. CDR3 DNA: TGTGCCAGCAGCCACCCACTAGCGGGGGGTGGAGAGACCCAGTACTTC.

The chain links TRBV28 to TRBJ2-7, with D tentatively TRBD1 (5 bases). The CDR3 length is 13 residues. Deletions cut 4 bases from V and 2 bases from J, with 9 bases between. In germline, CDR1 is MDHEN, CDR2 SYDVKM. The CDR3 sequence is CASSSGPPYEQYF. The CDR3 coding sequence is TGTGCCAGCAGTTCAGGGCCTCCCTACGAGCAGTACTTC. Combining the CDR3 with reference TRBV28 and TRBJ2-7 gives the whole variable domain DVKVTQSSRYLVKRTGEKVFLECVQDMDHENMFWYRQDPGLGLRLIYFSYDVKMKEKGDIPEGYSVSREKKERFSLILESASTNQTSMYLCASSSGPPYEQYFGPGTRLTVT.

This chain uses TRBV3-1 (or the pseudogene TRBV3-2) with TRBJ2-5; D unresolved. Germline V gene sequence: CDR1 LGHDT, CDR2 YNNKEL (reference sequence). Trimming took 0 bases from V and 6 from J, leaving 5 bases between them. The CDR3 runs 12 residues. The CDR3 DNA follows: TGTGCCAGCAGCCAAGATACGCAGACCCAGTACTTC. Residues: CASSQDTQTQYF.

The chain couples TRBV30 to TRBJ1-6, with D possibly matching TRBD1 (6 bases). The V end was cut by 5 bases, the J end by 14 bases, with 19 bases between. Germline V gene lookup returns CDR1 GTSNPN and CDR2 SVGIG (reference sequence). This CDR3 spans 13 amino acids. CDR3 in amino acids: CAWGDRPKSALHF. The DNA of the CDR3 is TGTGCCTGGGGAGACAGGCCTAAATCGGCCCTCCACTTT. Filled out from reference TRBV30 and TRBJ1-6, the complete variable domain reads SQTIHQWPATLVQPVGSPLSLECTVEGTSNPNLYWYRQAAGRGLQLLFYSVGIGQISSEVPQNLSASRPQDRQFILSSKKLLLSDSGFYLCAWGDRPKSALHFGNGTRLTVT.

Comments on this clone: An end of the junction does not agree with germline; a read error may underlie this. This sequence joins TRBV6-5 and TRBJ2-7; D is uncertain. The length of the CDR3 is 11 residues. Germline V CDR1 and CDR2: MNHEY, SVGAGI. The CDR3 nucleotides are TGTGCCAGCAGGGGGTCCTCCGAGCAGTACTTC. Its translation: CASRGSSEQYF.

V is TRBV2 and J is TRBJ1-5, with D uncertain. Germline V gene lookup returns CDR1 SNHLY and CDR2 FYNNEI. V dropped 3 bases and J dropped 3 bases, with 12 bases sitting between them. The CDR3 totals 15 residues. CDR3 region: CASSESSGFNQPQHF. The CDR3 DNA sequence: TGTGCCAGCAGTGAGTCGAGTGGCTTCAATCAGCCCCAGCATTTT.

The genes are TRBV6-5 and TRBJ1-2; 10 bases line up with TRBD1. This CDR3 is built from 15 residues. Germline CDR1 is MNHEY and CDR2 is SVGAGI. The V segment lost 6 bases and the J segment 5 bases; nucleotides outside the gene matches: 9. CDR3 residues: CASRVDRTGGYGYTF. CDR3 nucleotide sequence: TGTGCCAGCAGGGTGGACCGGACAGGGGGGTATGGCTACACCTTC.